This T cell receptor beta chain emerged from a study of blood T cell repertoires in COVID-19. Study at large: Specimens from acute and convalescent COVID-19 originated in the United States, Italy and Spain. T cells, B-cell-depleted T cells, or PBMCs provided the cDNA or gDNA that served as material.

The count of this clone is one. Other DNA sequences in the same sample also yield this CDR3. Authors' methods: Reference gene primer amplification gave nucleated cell count estimates. Method: immunoSEQ multiplex PCR; TCRdb's copy keeps in-frame clones and lacks some. That table furnishes V, J and clone size, whereas the DNA furnished D and trimming. This sample has some 150,000 clones, with 84% found just once. The CDR3 loop spans 12 amino acids. Germline V gene data show CDR1 as SGDLS and CDR2 as YYNGEE. Trimming took 5 bases from V and 0 from J, leaving 3 bases between them. This chain joins TRBV9 and TRBJ1-3, with D unresolved. Source material: peripheral blood. The source of this sequence is a human donor in a cohort sampled during active COVID-19. The CDR3 protein is CASSRSGNTIYF. The CDR3 bases are TGTGCCAGCAGTCGCTCTGGAAACACCATATATTTT.